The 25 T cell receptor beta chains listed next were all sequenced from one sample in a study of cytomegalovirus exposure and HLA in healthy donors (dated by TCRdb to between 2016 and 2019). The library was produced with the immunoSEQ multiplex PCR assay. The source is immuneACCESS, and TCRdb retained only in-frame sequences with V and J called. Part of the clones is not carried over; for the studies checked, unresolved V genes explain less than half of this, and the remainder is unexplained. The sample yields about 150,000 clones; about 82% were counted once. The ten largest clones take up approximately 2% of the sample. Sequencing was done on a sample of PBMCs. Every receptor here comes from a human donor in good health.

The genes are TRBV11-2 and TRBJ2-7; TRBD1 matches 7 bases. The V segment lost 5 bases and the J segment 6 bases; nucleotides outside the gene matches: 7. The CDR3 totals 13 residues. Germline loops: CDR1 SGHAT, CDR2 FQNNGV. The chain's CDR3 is CASSQDRTSEQYF. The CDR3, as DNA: TGTGCCAGCAGCCAGGACAGGACGTCCGAGCAGTACTTC. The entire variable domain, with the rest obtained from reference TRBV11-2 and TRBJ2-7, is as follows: EAGVAQSPRYKIIEKRQSVAFWCNPISGHATLYWYQQILGQGPKLLIQFQNNGVVDDSQLPKDRFSAERLKGVDSTLKIQPAKLEDSAVYLCASSQDRTSEQYFGPGTRLTVT.

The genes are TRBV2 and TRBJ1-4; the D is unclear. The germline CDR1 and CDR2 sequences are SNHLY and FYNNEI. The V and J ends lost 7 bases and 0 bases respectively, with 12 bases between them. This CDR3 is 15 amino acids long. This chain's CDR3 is CASMRRLATNEKLFF. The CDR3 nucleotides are TGTGCCAGCATGAGACGACTGGCAACTAATGAAAAACTGTTTTTT.

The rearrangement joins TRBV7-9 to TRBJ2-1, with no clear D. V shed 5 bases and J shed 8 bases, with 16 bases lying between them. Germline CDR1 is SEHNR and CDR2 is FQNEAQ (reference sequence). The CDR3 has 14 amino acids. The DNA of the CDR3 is TGTGCCAGCAGCCCCGACACGTTGCGATATGAGCAGTTCTTC. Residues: CASSPDTLRYEQFF.

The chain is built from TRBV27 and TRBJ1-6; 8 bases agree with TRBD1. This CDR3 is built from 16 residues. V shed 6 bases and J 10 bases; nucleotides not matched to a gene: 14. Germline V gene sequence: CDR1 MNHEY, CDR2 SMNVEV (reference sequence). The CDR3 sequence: CASREHTAGGQSPLHF. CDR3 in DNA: TGTGCCAGCAGGGAACATACTGCAGGGGGCCAATCACCCCTCCACTTT.

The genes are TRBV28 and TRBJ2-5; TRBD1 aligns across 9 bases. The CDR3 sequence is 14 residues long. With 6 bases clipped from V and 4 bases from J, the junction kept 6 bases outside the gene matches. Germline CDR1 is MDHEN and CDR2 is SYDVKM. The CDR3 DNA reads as TGTGCCAGCAGCCTAACAGGGGGCGGAGAGACCCAGTACTTC. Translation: CASSLTGGGETQYF.

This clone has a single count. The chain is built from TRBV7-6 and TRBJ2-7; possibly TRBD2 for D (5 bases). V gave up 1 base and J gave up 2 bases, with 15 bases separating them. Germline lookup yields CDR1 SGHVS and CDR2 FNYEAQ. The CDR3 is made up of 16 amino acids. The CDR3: CASSLGTGRGPYEQYF. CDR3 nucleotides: TGTGCCAGCAGCTTAGGTACGGGAAGAGGACCCTACGAGCAGTACTTC.

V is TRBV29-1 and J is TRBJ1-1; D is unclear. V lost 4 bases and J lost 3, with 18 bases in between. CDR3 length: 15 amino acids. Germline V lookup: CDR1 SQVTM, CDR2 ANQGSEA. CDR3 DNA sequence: TGCAGCGTTGTTGGCCCACGGGTGAAGGACACTGAAGCTTTCTTT. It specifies CSVVGPRVKDTEAFF.

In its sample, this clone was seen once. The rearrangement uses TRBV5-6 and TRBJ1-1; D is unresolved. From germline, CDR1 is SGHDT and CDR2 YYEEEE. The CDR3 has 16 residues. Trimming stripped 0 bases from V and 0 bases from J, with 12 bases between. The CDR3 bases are TGTGCCAGCAGCTTGGCCGACAAGTACTTGAACACTGAAGCTTTCTTT. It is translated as CASSLADKYLNTEAFF.

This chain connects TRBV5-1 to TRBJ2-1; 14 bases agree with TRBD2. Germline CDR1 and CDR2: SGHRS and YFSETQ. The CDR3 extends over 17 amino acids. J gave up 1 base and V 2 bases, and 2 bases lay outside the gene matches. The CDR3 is CASSFGLAGGSYNEQFF. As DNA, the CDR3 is TGCGCCAGCAGCTTCGGACTAGCGGGAGGATCCTACAATGAGCAGTTCTTC.

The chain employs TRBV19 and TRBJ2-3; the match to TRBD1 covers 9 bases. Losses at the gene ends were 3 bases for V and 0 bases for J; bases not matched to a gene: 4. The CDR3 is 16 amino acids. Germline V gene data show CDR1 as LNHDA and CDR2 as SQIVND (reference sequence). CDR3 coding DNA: TGTGCCAGTAGTATTACTGGACAGGGGAGCACAGATACGCAGTATTTT. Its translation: CASSITGQGSTDTQYF.

The CDR3 loop is CASSAIRTDLYGYTF. CDR3 coding DNA: TGTGCCAGCAGCGCCATAAGGACAGATTTATATGGCTACACCTTC. The chain uses TRBV5-4 and TRBJ1-2, with a possible D match to TRBD1 (6 bases). The V end was cut by 4 bases, the J end by 5 bases, with 18 bases between. Germline V gene data show CDR1 as SGHNT and CDR2 as YYREEE (reference sequence). The CDR3 spans 15 residues.

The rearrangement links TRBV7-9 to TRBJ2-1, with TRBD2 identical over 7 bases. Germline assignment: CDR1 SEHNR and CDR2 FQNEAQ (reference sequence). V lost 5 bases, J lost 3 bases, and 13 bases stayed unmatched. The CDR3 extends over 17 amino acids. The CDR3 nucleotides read TGTGCCAGCAGCCCAGGCCCCAGCGGGAAGAGCTACAATGAGCAGTTCTTC. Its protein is CASSPGPSGKSYNEQFF.

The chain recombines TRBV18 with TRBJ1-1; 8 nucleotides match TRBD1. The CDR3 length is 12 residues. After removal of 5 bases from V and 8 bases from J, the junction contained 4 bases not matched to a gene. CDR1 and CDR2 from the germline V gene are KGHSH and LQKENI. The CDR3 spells CASSSRQGEAFF. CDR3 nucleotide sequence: TGTGCCAGCTCATCTCGACAGGGGGAAGCTTTCTTT.

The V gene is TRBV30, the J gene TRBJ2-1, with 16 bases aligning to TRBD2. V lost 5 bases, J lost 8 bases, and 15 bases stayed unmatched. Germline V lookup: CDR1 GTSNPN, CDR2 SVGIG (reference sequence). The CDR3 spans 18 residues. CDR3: CAWGTSGRASIRLDEQFF. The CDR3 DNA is TGTGCCTGGGGGACTAGCGGGAGGGCCAGCATAAGGTTGGATGAGCAGTTCTTC.

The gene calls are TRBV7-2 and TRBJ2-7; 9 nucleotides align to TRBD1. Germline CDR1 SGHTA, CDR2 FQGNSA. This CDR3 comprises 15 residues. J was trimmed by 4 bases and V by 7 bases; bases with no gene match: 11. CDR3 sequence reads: CASTPVTGGLYEQYF. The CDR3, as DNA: TGTGCCAGCACCCCAGTGACAGGGGGTTTATACGAGCAGTACTTC.

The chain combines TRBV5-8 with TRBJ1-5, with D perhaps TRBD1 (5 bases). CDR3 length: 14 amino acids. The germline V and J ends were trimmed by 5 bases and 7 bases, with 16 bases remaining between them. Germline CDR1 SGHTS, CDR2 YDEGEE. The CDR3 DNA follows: TGTGCCAGCAGTCGTGGGGGGTTCGACCAGCCCCAGCATTTT. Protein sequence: CASSRGGFDQPQHF.

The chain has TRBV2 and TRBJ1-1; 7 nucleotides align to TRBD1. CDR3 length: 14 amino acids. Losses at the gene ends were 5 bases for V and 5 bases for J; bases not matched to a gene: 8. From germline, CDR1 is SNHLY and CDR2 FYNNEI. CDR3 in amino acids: CASSQTGVGTEAFF. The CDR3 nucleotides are TGTGCCAGCAGTCAAACAGGGGTTGGGACTGAAGCTTTCTTT.

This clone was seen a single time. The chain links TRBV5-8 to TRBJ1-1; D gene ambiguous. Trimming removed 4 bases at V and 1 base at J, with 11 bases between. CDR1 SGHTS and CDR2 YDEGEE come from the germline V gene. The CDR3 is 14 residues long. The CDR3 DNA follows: TGTGCCAGCAGCCCTTCTACAGCGAACACTGAAGCTTTCTTT. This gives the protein CASSPSTANTEAFF.

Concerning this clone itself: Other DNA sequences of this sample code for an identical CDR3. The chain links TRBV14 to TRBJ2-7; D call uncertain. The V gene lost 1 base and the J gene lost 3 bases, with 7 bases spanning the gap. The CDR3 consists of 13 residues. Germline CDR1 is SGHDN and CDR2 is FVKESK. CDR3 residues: CASSQGGGYEQYF. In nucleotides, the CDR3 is TGTGCCAGCAGCCAAGGCGGCGGCTACGAGCAGTACTTC.

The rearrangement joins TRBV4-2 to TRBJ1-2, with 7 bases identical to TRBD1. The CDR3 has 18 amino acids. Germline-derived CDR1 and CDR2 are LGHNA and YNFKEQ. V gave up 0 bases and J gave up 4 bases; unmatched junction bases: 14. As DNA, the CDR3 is TGTGCCAGCAGCCAAGAAAGGGTAGAGGGGGCGCCCGGCTATGGCTACACCTTC. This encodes CASSQERVEGAPGYGYTF.

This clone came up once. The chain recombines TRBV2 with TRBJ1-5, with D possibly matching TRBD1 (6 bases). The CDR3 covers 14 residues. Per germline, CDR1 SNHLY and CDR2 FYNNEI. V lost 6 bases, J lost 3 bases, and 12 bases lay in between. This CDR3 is CASSRDTFNQPQHF. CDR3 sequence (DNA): TGTGCCAGCAGCCGGGACACTTTCAATCAGCCCCAGCATTTT. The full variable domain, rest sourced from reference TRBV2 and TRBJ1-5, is EPEVTQTPSHQVTQMGQEVILRCVPISNHLYFYWYRQILGQKVEFLVSFYNNEISEKSEIFDDQFSVERPDGSNFTLKIRSTKLEDSAMYFCASSRDTFNQPQHFGDGTRLSIL.

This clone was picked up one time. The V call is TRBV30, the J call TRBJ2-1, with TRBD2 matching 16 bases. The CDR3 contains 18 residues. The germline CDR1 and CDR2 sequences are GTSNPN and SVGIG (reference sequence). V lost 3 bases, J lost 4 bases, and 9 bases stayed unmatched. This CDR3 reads CAWSTGTSGRASYNEQFF. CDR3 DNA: TGTGCCTGGAGCACCGGGACTAGCGGGAGGGCCTCATACAATGAGCAGTTCTTC.

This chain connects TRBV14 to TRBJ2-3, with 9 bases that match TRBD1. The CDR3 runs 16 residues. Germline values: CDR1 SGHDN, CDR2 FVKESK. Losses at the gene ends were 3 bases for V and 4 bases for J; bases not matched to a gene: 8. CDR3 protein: CASSHGQGKGADTQYF. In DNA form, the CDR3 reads TGTGCCAGCAGCCATGGACAGGGGAAGGGGGCAGATACGCAGTATTTT.

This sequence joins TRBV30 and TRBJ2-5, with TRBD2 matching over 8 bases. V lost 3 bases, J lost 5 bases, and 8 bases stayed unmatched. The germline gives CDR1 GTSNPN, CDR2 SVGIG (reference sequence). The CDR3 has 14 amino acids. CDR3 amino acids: CAWRRAGARETQYF. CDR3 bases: TGTGCCTGGAGGCGAGCGGGAGCCCGGGAGACCCAGTACTTC.

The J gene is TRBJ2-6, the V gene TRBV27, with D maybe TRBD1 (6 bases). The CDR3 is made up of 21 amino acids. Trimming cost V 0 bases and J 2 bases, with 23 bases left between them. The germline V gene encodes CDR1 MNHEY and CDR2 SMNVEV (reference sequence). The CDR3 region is CASSLSPQRGIVRTGANVLTF. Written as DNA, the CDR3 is TGTGCCAGCAGTTTATCCCCCCAAAGGGGGATCGTACGGACTGGGGCCAACGTCCTGACTTTC.